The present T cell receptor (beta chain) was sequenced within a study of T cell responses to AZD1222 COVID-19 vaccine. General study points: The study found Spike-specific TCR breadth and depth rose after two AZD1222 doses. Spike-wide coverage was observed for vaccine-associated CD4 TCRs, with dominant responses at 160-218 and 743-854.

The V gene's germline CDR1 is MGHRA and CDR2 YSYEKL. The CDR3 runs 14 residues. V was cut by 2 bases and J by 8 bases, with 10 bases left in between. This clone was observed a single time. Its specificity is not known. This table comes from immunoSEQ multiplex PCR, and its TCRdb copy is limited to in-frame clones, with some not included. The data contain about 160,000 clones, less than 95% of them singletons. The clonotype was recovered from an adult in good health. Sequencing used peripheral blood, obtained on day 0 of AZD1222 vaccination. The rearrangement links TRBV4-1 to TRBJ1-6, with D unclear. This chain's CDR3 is CASSQLGWDSPLHF. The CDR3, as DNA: TGCGCCAGCAGCCAACTAGGCTGGGATTCACCCCTCCACTTT.